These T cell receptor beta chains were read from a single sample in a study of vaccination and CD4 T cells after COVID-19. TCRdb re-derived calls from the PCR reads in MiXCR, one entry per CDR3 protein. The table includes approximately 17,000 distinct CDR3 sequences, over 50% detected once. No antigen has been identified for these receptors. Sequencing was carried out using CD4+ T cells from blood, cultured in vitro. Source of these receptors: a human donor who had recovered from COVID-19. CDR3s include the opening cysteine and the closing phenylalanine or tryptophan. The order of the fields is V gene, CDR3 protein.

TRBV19,CASSGRGRTEAFF
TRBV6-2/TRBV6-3,CASSSDSYGYTF
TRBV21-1,CASSTRYRLAGITEAFF
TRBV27,CASSLSINQETQYF
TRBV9,CASSQSVQGGGYTF
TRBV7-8,CASRPRGPFKNIQYF
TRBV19,CASSTNDRGTWIYGTEAFF
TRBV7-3,CASSLTGRGAGELFF
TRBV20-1,CSANPGLAGRADTQYF
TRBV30,CAWGEQTNYGYTF
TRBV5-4,CASSSLGTLTDTQYF
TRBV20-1,CSARGAGGGYTF
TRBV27,CASNPLAGASETQYF
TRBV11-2,CASSTGQGTDYTF
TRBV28,CASSSMTSGTRDEQFF
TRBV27,CASSSDRNHGYTF
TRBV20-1,CSASPSEGGAHNEQFF
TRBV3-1,CASSQPARQGEAFF
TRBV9,CASSIGQSYEQYF
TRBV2,CASRPQETQYF
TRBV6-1,CASRPVSGRSYNEQFF
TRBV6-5,CASSYSTFPSQETQYF
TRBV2,CASSTGPKGEQYF
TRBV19,CASSIGGSTYHEQYF
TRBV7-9,CASSLGASPGREKLFF
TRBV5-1,CASSYSAGGQETQYF
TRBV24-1,CATSGLQAGRTPYEQYF
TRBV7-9,CASSLGGTGELFF
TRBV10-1,CASSSGGIAGGNEQFF
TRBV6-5,CASSYPPAGGISSYNEQFF
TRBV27,CASSFKGSGAAFF
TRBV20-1,CSARGAQNQPQHF
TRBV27,CASSPRTGYEQYF
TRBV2,CASRTSSYEQYF
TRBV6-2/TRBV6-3,CASSYSRGSNQPQHF
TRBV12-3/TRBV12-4,CASRWDSYFIEGNQPQHF
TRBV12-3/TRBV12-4,CASSTGMVVNQPQHF
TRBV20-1,CSARVQGPGGELFF
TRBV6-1,CATIGTVLVGNTIYF
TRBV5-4,CASSFSPGRRNTGELFF
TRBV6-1,CASSEARFYTGELFF
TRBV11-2,CASSRIAGPRETQYF